This TCR beta chain stems from a study of monozygotic twins with cystic fibrosis. General study results and limits: J usage was most co-twin-similar in 8 of 16 pairs, V in 13. Monozygotic CF twin pairs shared significantly more nucleotide-identical clonotypes than unrelated CF individuals did. Clonality was generally low (median approximately 0.0094), higher in the most severe patients. Shared CDR3 numbers were not associated with age, concordance or severity.

Generated by immunoSEQ multiplex PCR, the TCRdb table keeps only in-frame clones and is missing some. The top ten hold more than 1.5% of the sample, which has approximately 20,000 clones, about 90% seen once. The V end lost 4 bases, the J end lost 13 bases, and 15 bases lay between the germline ends. The CDR3 extends over 13 amino acids. Germline values: CDR1 SGHTS, CDR2 YDEGEE. This clone was recorded a few times. What it recognizes is unknown. The source of this sequence is a girl aged 2 to 9 with cystic fibrosis. Sequences were obtained from blood. The rearrangement uses TRBV5-8 and TRBJ1-6, with no clear D. The CDR3 DNA is TGTGCCAGCAGCGCGGCGGCGGGTTCGCCCCTCCACTTT. Translating gives CASSAAAGSPLHF.